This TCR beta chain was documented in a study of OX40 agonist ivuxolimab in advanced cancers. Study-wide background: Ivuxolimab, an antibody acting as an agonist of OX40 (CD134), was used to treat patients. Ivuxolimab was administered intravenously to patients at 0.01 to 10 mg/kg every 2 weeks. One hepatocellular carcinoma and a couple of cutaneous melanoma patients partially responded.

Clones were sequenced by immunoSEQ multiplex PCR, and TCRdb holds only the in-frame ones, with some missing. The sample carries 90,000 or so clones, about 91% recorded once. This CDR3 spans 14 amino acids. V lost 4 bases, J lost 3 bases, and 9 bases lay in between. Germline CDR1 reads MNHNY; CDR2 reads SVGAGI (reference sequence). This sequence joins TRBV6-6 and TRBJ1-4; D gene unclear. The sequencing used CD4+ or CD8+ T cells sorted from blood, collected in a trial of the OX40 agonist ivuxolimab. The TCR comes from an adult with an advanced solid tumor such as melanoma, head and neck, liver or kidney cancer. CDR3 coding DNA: TGTGCCAGCAGTTCCGAGAGGGCTAATGAAAAACTGTTTTTT. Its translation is CASSSERANEKLFF.